This TCR beta chain was captured by sequencing in a study of blood T cell repertoires in COVID-19. About the study: Donors in the United States, Italy and Spain gave samples during acute or convalescent COVID-19. The analysed material was cDNA or gDNA that came from T cells, B-cell-depleted T cells, or PBMCs.

The CDR3 spans 15 residues. Losses at the gene ends were 4 bases for V and 0 bases for J; bases not matched to a gene: 4. Repertoires were generated with immunoSEQ multiplex PCR, while TCRdb's copy carries only in-frame clones and drops some. The data contain roughly 64,000 clones, around 80% of them singletons. The V call is TRBV5-3, the J call TRBJ2-3; 8 nucleotides match TRBD2. TRBV5-3 is reported as an ORF; its role is uncertain. Sequenced sample: peripheral blood. This sequence originates from a human donor in a cohort sampled during active COVID-19. The chain's CDR3 is CARSKTSGSTDTQYF. CDR3 nucleotides: TGTGCCAGAAGCAAAACTAGCGGAAGCACAGATACGCAGTATTTT.